The clone carrying this TCR beta chain was observed a few times. Its antigen is not known. TCRdb called the 5' RACE reads again in MiXCR, with one record for every CDR3 protein. The repertoire holds around 550,000 distinct CDR3 sequences, with 19% as singletons. The data originate from a study of T cells after yellow fever vaccination. Findings and limits, study-wide: Re-detected after boosting: most primary clones, 96% of CD4 and 88% of CD8. Abundant bulk-derived clonotypes could contaminate FACS-sorted repertoires.

The receptor was isolated from a man aged 25 to 40 who received the YFV17D yellow fever vaccine. Source: PBMCs, taken 15 days after the yellow fever booster vaccination.

CDR3 DNA sequence: TGTGCCAGCAGCCTATTGGAGGGGGCGCAGGGAAACACCATATATTTT. Translating it yields CASSLLEGAQGNTIYF. The chain carries TRBV7-2 and TRBJ1-3; 7 nucleotides agree with TRBD1. Looked up from germline, CDR1 is SGHTA and CDR2 is FQGNSA. The length of the CDR3 is 16 residues. Germline trimming cut 5 bases from V and 4 bases from J; bases unmatched to any gene: 11.